This is a list of T cell receptor beta chains from one sample in a study of blood T cells in healthy people across ages. TCRdb reanalysed the 5' RACE reads using MiXCR and keeps one entry per CDR3 protein. Altogether 1.8 million or so distinct CDR3 sequences are present, 39% being singletons, with the ten largest covering 23%. Sample: blood. All receptors come from a human donor in good health. CDR3s include the opening cysteine and the closing phenylalanine or tryptophan. A D gene is named only where the DNA matches it firmly. Clone sizes are given selectively: once, few, many, or a class where the clone is expanded.

d_call: .
clone_size: .
v_call: TRBV7-2
j_call: TRBJ2-1
cdr3_nt: TGTGCCAGCAGCTTAACTGCTAGGGGGGGCAGTTACAATGAGCAGTTCTTC
cdr3_aa: CASSLTARGGSYNEQFF

d_call: .
clone_size: .
v_call: TRBV24-1
j_call: TRBJ1-1
cdr3_nt: TGTGCCACCAGTGATCCAACAGGGAGGACTGAAGCTTTCTTT
cdr3_aa: CATSDPTGRTEAFF

d_call: .
clone_size: few
v_call: TRBV12-3/TRBV12-4
j_call: TRBJ1-2
cdr3_nt: TGTGCCAGCAGTAACCTCGGGACTGCGACTGATGGCTACACCTTC
cdr3_aa: CASSNLGTATDGYTF

d_call: TRBD1
clone_size: .
v_call: TRBV7-3
j_call: TRBJ1-2
cdr3_nt: TGTGCCAGCAACGCCGGGACAGGGGACGGAGAGGATGGCTACACCTTC
cdr3_aa: CASNAGTGDGEDGYTF

d_call: .
clone_size: .
v_call: TRBV2
j_call: TRBJ2-1
cdr3_nt: TGTGCCTGCAGTGAAGCGCTTCTGGATAATGAGCAGTTCTTC
cdr3_aa: CACSEALLDNEQFF

d_call: .
clone_size: .
v_call: TRBV20-1
j_call: TRBJ1-1
cdr3_nt: TGCAGTGCTCCAACTAGGCCCACTGAAGCTTTCTTT
cdr3_aa: CSAPTRPTEAFF

d_call: .
clone_size: many
v_call: TRBV11-1
j_call: TRBJ2-7
cdr3_nt: TGTGCCAGCAGCTTAATGCCTCGAGTCGGGTACGAGCAGTACTTC
cdr3_aa: CASSLMPRVGYEQYF

d_call: TRBD1
clone_size: few
v_call: TRBV7-8
j_call: TRBJ2-7
cdr3_nt: TGTGCCAGCAGCATGGCCGGGACAGCCTACGAGCAGTACTTC
cdr3_aa: CASSMAGTAYEQYF

d_call: .
clone_size: .
v_call: TRBV6-2/TRBV6-3
j_call: TRBJ2-7
cdr3_nt: TGTGCCAGCAGTTACTCCGGACAAACGAGAGAGCAGTACTTC
cdr3_aa: CASSYSGQTREQYF

d_call: TRBD2
clone_size: .
v_call: TRBV6-5
j_call: TRBJ2-2
cdr3_nt: TGTGCCAGCAGCCGTGGGGAGCGGGGGGGCACCGGGGAGCTGGTTTTT
cdr3_aa: CASSRGERGGTGELVF

d_call: .
clone_size: .
v_call: TRBV25-1
j_call: TRBJ1-1
cdr3_nt: TGTGCCAGCAGTGAATTCGGGGGAAAGAACACTGAAGCTTTCTTT
cdr3_aa: CASSEFGGKNTEAFF

d_call: TRBD2
clone_size: .
v_call: TRBV27
j_call: TRBJ2-1
cdr3_nt: TGTGCCGGCAGTGGCGGGGGGGGCGTCAATGAGCAGTTCTTC
cdr3_aa: CAGSGGGGVNEQFF

d_call: TRBD2
clone_size: .
v_call: TRBV20-1
j_call: TRBJ2-5
cdr3_nt: TGCAGTGCTAATAGAAAAACGACTAGCGGGGAGACCCAGTACTTC
cdr3_aa: CSANRKTTSGETQYF

d_call: .
clone_size: .
v_call: TRBV7-2
j_call: TRBJ2-3
cdr3_nt: TGTGCCAGCAGCTACAGGGTCGCGGGGAATTATAACACAGATACGCAGTATTTT
cdr3_aa: CASSYRVAGNYNTDTQYF

d_call: .
clone_size: once
v_call: TRBV28
j_call: TRBJ2-5
cdr3_nt: TGTGCCAGCAGTTTGCGGGCGGCGACCCAGTACTTC
cdr3_aa: CASSLRAATQYF

d_call: .
clone_size: .
v_call: TRBV7-9
j_call: TRBJ2-6
cdr3_nt: TGTGCCGGCAGCTTAAATGCTCCTAGCTCTGGGGCCAACGTCCTGACTTTC
cdr3_aa: CAGSLNAPSSGANVLTF

d_call: .
clone_size: .
v_call: TRBV5-4
j_call: TRBJ1-5
cdr3_nt: TGTGCCAGCAGCCAAGGTATGTTCCAGCCCCAGCATTTT
cdr3_aa: CASSQGMFQPQHF

d_call: .
clone_size: few
v_call: TRBV29-1
j_call: TRBJ1-2
cdr3_nt: TGCAGCGTCGGGCCCCTAGGAGAGAGCTACACCTTC
cdr3_aa: CSVGPLGESYTF

d_call: .
clone_size: .
v_call: TRBV5-1
j_call: TRBJ2-1
cdr3_nt: TGCGCCAGCAGCTTGGACAGGAGCAGCTCCTACAATGAGCAGTTCTTC
cdr3_aa: CASSLDRSSSYNEQFF

d_call: TRBD1
clone_size: .
v_call: TRBV6-2/TRBV6-3
j_call: TRBJ2-5
cdr3_nt: TGTGCCAGCAGTCACGACCCCCGGGACAGGGCGTACTTC
cdr3_aa: CASSHDPRDRAYF

d_call: .
clone_size: .
v_call: TRBV7-6
j_call: TRBJ2-3
cdr3_nt: TGTGCCAGCAGCTTTCAGCCAGCTAGCACAGATACGCAGTATTTT
cdr3_aa: CASSFQPASTDTQYF

d_call: .
clone_size: .
v_call: TRBV7-9
j_call: TRBJ1-2
cdr3_nt: TGTGCCAGCAGCTTGAAGGAGTGCTATGGCTACACCTTC
cdr3_aa: CASSLKECYGYTF

d_call: .
clone_size: .
v_call: TRBV11-2
j_call: TRBJ1-6
cdr3_nt: TGTGCCAGCAGCTTCGAGGAGTCACCCCTCCACTTT
cdr3_aa: CASSFEESPLHF

d_call: TRBD1
clone_size: .
v_call: TRBV5-1
j_call: TRBJ2-1
cdr3_nt: TGCGCCAGCAGCGTCGGACAGGGGGCTTTCAATGAGCAGTTCTTC
cdr3_aa: CASSVGQGAFNEQFF

d_call: .
clone_size: .
v_call: TRBV4-2
j_call: TRBJ2-3
cdr3_nt: TGTGCCAGCAGCCCGGACCTAGGCGGAGATACGCAGTATTTT
cdr3_aa: CASSPDLGGDTQYF

d_call: TRBD1
clone_size: .
v_call: TRBV24-1
j_call: TRBJ1-1
cdr3_nt: TGTGCCACCAGTGACCCGGGACAGGCGGACACTGAAGCTTTCTTT
cdr3_aa: CATSDPGQADTEAFF

d_call: TRBD2
clone_size: few
v_call: TRBV20-1
j_call: TRBJ2-5
cdr3_nt: TGCAGTGCTAGCTGGGCGGGGGGGTTCGAAGAGACCCAGTACTTC
cdr3_aa: CSASWAGGFEETQYF